These 13 T cell receptor beta chains were sequenced from one sample in a study of cytomegalovirus exposure and HLA in healthy donors (dated by TCRdb to about 2017). To prepare the library, the immunoSEQ multiplex PCR assay was applied. The multiplex PCR relied on a mix of 60 forward primers for TCR Vbeta segments and 13 reverse primers for TCR Jbeta segments. In its TCRdb copy, this immuneACCESS table keeps in-frame sequences only and misses some clones. Where compared with another copy, unresolved V genes explain less than half of these, and the others have no known cause. The sample data list 95,000 to 150,000 clones, and approximately 87% of these were observed just once. Of the sample, roughly 20% falls within the top ten clones. Sequencing was carried out using PBMCs. The receptors here all came from a man between 18 and 35 years old in good health and CMV-seropositive.

This chain uses TRBV4-2 with TRBJ2-3; no clear D gene. V lost 2 bases and J lost 6, with 9 bases in between. The CDR3 totals 13 residues. Germline CDR1 reads LGHNA; CDR2 reads YNFKEQ. CDR3 coding DNA: TGTGCCAGCAGCCAATTTCTTTTGGATACGCAGTATTTT. This gives the protein CASSQFLLDTQYF.

This chain joins TRBV5-1 and TRBJ2-1, with D perhaps matching TRBD2 (5 bases). The V end lost 3 bases, the J end lost 5 bases, and 24 bases lay between the germline ends. CDR1 and CDR2 (germline): SGHRS, YFSETQ. The CDR3 sequence is 18 residues long. This chain's CDR3 is CASSSWRTATIEDNEQFF. CDR3 sequence (DNA): TGCGCCAGCAGCTCGTGGCGGACTGCCACGATCGAAGACAATGAGCAGTTCTTC. Variable domain in full (rest from reference TRBV5-1 and TRBJ2-1): KAGVTQTPRYLIKTRGQQVTLSCSPISGHRSVSWYQQTPGQGLQFLFEYFSETQRNKGNFPGRFSGRQFSNSRSEMNVSTLELGDSALYLCASSSWRTATIEDNEQFFGPGTRLTVL.

V usage is TRBV13 and J usage is TRBJ2-2; 13 bases fit TRBD2. Germline V CDR1 and CDR2: PRHDT, FYEKMQ (reference sequence). The junction had 6 bases not matched to a gene; V was cut back by 4 bases and J by 7 bases. The CDR3 covers 16 residues. CDR3: CASSSGLAGEVGELFF. DNA of the CDR3: TGTGCCAGCAGCTCCGGACTAGCGGGGGAAGTCGGGGAGCTGTTTTTT.

This chain connects TRBV19 to TRBJ2-7; 7 nucleotides agree with TRBD2. The CDR3 is 15 residues long. With 6 bases clipped from V and 0 bases from J, the junction kept 8 bases outside the gene matches. Germline V CDR1 and CDR2: LNHDA, SQIVND (reference sequence). Here the CDR3 DNA reads TGTGCCAGTAGCATTAGCCGCGGGAGCTCCTACGAGCAGTACTTC. This translates into CASSISRGSSYEQYF.

J is TRBJ1-1 and V is TRBV27; D perhaps matches TRBD1 (5 bases). V was clipped by 8 bases and J by 11 bases, with 21 bases between them. CDR1 is MNHEY, CDR2 SMNVEV, per germline (reference sequence). The CDR3 is 13 amino acids. CDR3 residues: CASGGGPDLSAFF. CDR3 sequence (DNA): TGTGCCAGCGGGGGGGGTCCTGACTTATCCGCTTTCTTT.

CDR3 coding DNA: TGTGCCAGCACCTCCAGGGGCGGCGATGGCTACACCTTC. Residues: CASTSRGGDGYTF. The chain employs TRBV7-9 and TRBJ1-2, with D maybe TRBD1 (6 bases). This CDR3 spans 13 amino acids. Germline loops: CDR1 SEHNR, CDR2 FQNEAQ (reference sequence). The V gene lost 7 bases and the J gene lost 6 bases, with 15 bases spanning the gap. The full variable domain, with the rest looked up from reference TRBV7-9 and TRBJ1-2, is DTGVSQNPRHKITKRGQNVTFRCDPISEHNRLYWYRQTLGQGPEFLTYFQNEAQLEKSRLLSDRFSAERPKGSFSTLEIQRTEQGDSAMYLCASTSRGGDGYTFGSGTRLTVV.

The V call is TRBV19, the J call TRBJ1-5, with D possibly matching TRBD1 (5 bases). The CDR3 loop spans 13 amino acids. The germline V gene has CDR1 LNHDA and CDR2 SQIVND (reference sequence). The V end was cut by 9 bases, the J end by 4 bases, with 13 bases between. The DNA for the CDR3 is TGTGCCAGCCGTAAAGGGGCTAATCAGCCCCAGCATTTT. Its translation is CASRKGANQPQHF.

V and J are TRBV28 and TRBJ1-6; D may be TRBD1 (5 bases). Germline loops: CDR1 MDHEN, CDR2 SYDVKM. The CDR3 sequence is 20 residues long. Trimming took 2 bases from V and 8 from J, leaving 28 bases between them. CDR3 DNA: TGTGCCAGCAGTTTAGTCGGGTCAACCGGGACTGGGCCAGGGTATTCACCCCTCCACTTT. Protein sequence: CASSLVGSTGTGPGYSPLHF.

The genes are TRBV5-5 and TRBJ2-2, with 9 positions matching TRBD2. The V gene's germline CDR1 is SGHKS and CDR2 YYEKEE (reference sequence). The CDR3 runs 15 residues. Unmatched junction bases numbered 5, after V lost 2 bases and J lost 6 bases. The CDR3 region is CASSFLAGGPGELFF. For the CDR3, the DNA is TGTGCCAGCAGCTTTCTGGCGGGGGGGCCCGGGGAGCTGTTTTTT.

CDR3 DNA: TGTGCCAGCAGTAAAGCGGGACAGGGACTCACCGGGGAGCTGTTTTTT. This gives the protein CASSKAGQGLTGELFF. J is TRBJ2-2 and V is TRBV25-1; TRBD1 matches 9 bases. Germline V gene lookup returns CDR1 MGHDK and CDR2 SYGVNS. Unmatched junction bases numbered 8, after V lost 5 bases and J lost 4 bases. This CDR3 has 16 amino acids. Drawing the rest from reference TRBV25-1 and TRBJ2-2, the complete variable domain is EADIYQTPRYLVIGTGKKITLECSQTMGHDKMYWYQQDPGMELHLIHYSYGVNSTEKGDLSSESTVSRIRTEHFPLTLESARPSHTSQYLCASSKAGQGLTGELFFGEGSRLTVL.

In DNA, the CDR3 is TGCGCCAGCAGCTTCGACAGGGTGGTGAACACTGAAGCTTTCTTT. Translating gives CASSFDRVVNTEAFF. The rearrangement links TRBV5-1 to TRBJ1-1; 7 positions match TRBD1. V lost 2 bases to trimming and J lost 0 bases; unmatched junction nucleotides: 4. The CDR3 has 15 residues. Germline loops: CDR1 SGHRS, CDR2 YFSETQ.

V and J are TRBV7-6 and TRBJ2-5; D is undetermined. The CDR3 has 11 residues. Germline CDR1 and CDR2: SGHVS and FNYEAQ. With 5 bases removed from V and 3 bases from J, the gap between germline ends came to 4 bases. The CDR3 sequence is CASSIKETQYF. The CDR3 DNA reads as TGTGCCAGCAGCATAAAAGAGACCCAGTACTTC.

The chain employs TRBV30 and TRBJ2-6; a weak D match, TRBD2 (5 bases). The CDR3 loop spans 14 amino acids. Germline lookup yields CDR1 GTSNPN and CDR2 SVGIG (reference sequence). V was trimmed by 3 bases and J by 2 bases, leaving 8 bases between them. This CDR3 is CAWSLRAGANVLTF. For the CDR3, the DNA is TGTGCCTGGAGCTTGAGGGCTGGGGCCAACGTCCTGACTTTC.